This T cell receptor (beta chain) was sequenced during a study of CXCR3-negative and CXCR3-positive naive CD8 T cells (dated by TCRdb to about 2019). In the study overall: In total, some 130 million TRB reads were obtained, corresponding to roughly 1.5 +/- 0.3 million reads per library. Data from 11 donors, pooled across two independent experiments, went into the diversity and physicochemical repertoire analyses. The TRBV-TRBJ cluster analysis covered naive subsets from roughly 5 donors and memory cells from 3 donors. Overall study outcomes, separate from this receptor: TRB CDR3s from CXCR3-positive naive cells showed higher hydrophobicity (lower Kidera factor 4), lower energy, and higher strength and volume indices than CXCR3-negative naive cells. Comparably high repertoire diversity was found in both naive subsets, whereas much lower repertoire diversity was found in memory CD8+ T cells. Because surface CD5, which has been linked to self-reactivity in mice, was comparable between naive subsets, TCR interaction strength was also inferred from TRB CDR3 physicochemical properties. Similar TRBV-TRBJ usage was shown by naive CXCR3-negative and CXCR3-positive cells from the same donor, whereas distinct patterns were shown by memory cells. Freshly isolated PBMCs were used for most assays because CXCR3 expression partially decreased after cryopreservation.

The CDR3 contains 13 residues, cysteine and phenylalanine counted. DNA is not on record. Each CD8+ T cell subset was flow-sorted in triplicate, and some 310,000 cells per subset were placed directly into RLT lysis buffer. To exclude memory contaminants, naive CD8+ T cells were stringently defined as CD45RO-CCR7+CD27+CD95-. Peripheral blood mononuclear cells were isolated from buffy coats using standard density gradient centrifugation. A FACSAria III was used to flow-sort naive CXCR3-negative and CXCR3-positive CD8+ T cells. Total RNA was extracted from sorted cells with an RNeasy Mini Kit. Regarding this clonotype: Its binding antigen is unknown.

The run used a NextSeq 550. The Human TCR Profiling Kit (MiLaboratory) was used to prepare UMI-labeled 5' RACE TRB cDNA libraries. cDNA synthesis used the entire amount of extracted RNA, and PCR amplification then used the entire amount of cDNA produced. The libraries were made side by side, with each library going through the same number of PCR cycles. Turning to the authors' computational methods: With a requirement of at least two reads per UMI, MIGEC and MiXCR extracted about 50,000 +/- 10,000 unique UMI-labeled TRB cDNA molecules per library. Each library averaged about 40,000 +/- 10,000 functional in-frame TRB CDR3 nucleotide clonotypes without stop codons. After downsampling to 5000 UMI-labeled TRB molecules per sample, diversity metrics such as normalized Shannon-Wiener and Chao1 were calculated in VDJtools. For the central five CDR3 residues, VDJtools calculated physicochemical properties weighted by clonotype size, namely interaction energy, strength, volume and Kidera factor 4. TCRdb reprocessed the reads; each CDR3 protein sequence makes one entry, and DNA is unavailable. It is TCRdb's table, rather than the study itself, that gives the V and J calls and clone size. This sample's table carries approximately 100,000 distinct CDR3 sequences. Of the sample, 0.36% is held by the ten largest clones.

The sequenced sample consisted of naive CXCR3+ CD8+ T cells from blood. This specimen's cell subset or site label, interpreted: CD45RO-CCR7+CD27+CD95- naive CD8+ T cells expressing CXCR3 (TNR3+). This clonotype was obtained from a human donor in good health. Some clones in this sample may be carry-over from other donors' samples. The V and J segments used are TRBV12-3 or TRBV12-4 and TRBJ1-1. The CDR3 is CASIEGSFTEAFF.